The 2 T cell receptor beta chains in this list originate from one sample, sequenced in a study of blood T cell repertoires in COVID-19. The repertoire was sequenced with immunoSEQ multiplex PCR; TCRdb's copy has only in-frame clones and lacks some. The sample has approximately 200,000 clones, under 90% seen once. The sample consisted of peripheral blood. The source is a woman aged 55-70 years who had recovered from COVID-19.

This clone was counted a few times. This sequence joins TRBV7-9 and TRBJ1-2; no reliable D call. Germline CDR1 and CDR2: SEHNR and FQNEAQ (reference sequence). Trimming removed 6 bases at V and 5 bases at J, with 19 bases between. The CDR3 runs 15 residues. CDR3 loop: CASSVPRKARYGYTF. The CDR3 bases are TGTGCCAGCAGTGTCCCCAGGAAAGCACGGTATGGCTACACCTTC. Full variable domain (missing parts from reference TRBV7-9 and TRBJ1-2): DTGVSQNPRHKITKRGQNVTFRCDPISEHNRLYWYRQTLGQGPEFLTYFQNEAQLEKSRLLSDRFSAERPKGSFSTLEIQRTEQGDSAMYLCASSVPRKARYGYTFGSGTRLTVV.

Concerning this clone: A junction end diverges from the germline sequence, so it may reflect a read error. The V gene is TRBV7-7, the J gene TRBJ2-5, with a weak D call TRBD2 (6 bases). The CDR3 sequence is 13 residues long. CDR1 and CDR2 (germline): SSHAT, FNYEAQ (reference sequence). CDR3 loop: CASSPGLEETQYF. The CDR3 DNA reads as TGTGCTAGCAGCCCGGGACTTGAAGAGACCCAGTACTTC.